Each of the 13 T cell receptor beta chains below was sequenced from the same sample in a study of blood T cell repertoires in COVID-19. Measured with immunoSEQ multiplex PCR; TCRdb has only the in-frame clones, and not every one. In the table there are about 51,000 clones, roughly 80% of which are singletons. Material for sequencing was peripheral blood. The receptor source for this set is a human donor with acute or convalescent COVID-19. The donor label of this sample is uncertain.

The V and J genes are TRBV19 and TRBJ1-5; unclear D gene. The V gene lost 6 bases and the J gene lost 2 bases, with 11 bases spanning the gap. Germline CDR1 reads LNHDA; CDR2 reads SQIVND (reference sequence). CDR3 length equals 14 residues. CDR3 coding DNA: TGTGCCAGTAGCCTTAGGGAGGGCAATCAGCCCCAGCATTTT. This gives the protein CASSLREGNQPQHF.

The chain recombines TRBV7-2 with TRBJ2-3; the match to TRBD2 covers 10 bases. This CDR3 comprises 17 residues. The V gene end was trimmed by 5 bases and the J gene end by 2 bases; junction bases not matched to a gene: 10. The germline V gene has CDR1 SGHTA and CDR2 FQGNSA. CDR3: CASSGLADRFFTDTQYF. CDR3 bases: TGTGCCAGCAGCGGACTAGCGGACCGTTTTTTCACAGATACGCAGTATTTT.

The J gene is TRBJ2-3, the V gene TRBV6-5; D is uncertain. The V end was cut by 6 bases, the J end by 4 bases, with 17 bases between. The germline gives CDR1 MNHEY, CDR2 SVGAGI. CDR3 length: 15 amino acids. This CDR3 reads CASRVGQLESDTQYF. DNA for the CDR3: TGTGCCAGCAGGGTTGGGCAGTTAGAATCAGATACGCAGTATTTT.

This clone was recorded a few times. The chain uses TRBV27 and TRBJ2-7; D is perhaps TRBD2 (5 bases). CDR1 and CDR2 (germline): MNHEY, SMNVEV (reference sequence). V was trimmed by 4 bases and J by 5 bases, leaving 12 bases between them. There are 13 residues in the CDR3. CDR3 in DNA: TGTGCCAGCAGTTCAAAAGGGCGGGACGAGCAGTACTTC. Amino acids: CASSSKGRDEQYF.

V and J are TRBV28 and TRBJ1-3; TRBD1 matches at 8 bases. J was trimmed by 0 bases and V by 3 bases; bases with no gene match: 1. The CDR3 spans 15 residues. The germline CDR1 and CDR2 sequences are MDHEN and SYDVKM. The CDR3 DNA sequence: TGTGCCAGCAGTTTCAGGGGGCTCTCTGGAAACACCATATATTTT. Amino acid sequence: CASSFRGLSGNTIYF.

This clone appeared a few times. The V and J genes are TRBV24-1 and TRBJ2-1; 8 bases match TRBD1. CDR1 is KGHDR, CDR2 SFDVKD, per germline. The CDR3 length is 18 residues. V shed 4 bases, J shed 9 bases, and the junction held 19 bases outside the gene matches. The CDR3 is CATSERLGQGMRGTEQFF. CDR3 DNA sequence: TGTGCCACCAGTGAAAGACTTGGACAGGGTATGAGGGGTACTGAGCAGTTCTTC.

The CDR3 nucleotides are TGTGCCAGCAGTGAAATGGGCCTCAATCAGCCCCAGCATTTT. It is translated as CASSEMGLNQPQHF. This chain joins TRBV6-1 and TRBJ1-5; D unresolved. CDR1 is MNHNS, CDR2 SASEGT, per germline. The V and J ends lost 2 bases and 3 bases respectively, with 8 bases between them. CDR3 size: 14 residues.

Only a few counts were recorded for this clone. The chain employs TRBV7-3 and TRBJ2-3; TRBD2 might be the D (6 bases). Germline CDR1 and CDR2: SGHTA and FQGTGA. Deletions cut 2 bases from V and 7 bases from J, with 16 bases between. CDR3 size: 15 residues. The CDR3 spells CASSLGGAASHTQYF. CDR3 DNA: TGTGCCAGCAGCTTAGGAGGGGCAGCTTCCCATACGCAGTATTTT.

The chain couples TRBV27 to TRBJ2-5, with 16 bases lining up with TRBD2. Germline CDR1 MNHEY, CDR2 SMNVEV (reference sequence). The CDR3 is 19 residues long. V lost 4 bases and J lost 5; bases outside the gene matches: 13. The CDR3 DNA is TGTGCCAGCAGTTCCTCCTATGGGACTAGCGGGAGGGCCGGGGAGACCCAGTACTTC. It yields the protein CASSSSYGTSGRAGETQYF.

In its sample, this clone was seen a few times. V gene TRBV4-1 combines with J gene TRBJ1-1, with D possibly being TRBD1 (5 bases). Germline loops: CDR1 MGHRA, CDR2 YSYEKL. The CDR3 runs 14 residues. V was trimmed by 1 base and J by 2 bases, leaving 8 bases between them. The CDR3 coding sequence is TGCGCCAGCAGCCAAGGACAGCTTAACACTGAAGCTTTCTTT. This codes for CASSQGQLNTEAFF.

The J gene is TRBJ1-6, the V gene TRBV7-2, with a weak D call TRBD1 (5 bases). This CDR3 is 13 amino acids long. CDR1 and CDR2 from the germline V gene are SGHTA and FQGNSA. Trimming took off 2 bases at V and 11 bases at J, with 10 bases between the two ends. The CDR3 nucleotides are TGTGCCAGCAGCTTACCAGGGAATCCACCCCTCCACTTT. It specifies CASSLPGNPPLHF.

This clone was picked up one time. CDR3 DNA sequence: TGTGCCAGCAGCTTGGGGGACAGGGAGGAAAAGCCCCAGCATTTT. Residues: CASSLGDREEKPQHF. The chain has TRBV5-8 and TRBJ1-5, with 9 bases lining up with TRBD1. The CDR3 totals 15 residues. The germline V gene encodes CDR1 SGHTS and CDR2 YDEGEE. The V segment lost 0 bases and the J segment 8 bases; nucleotides outside the gene matches: 6.

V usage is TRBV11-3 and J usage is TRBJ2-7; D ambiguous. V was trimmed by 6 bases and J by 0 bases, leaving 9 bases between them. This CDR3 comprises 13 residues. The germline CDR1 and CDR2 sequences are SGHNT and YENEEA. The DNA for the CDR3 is TGTGCCAGCAGTGTTGCGAGCTCCTACGAGCAGTACTTC. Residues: CASSVASSYEQYF.